The TCR beta chain under discussion was sequenced for a study of post-analysis software for immune sequencing data. About the research overall: Secondary progressive, relapsing-remitting and progressive-relapsing multiple sclerosis were among the included disease courses. Study findings and constraints: Normalized Chao1 diversity was significantly lower in multiple sclerosis patients than in controls. About five TRBV segments, including TRBV5-6, TRBV5-1 and TRBV20-1, were more frequent in patients than controls.

With regard to this clonotype: As yet, its antigen is unknown.

Germline CDR1 reads SQVTM; CDR2 reads ANQGSEA. The CDR3 contains 12 residues. Unique molecular identifiers had been added to the TCR beta cDNA libraries. Using its own MiXCR run on the PCR reads, TCRdb lists one record per CDR3 protein. The sample has almost 700,000 distinct CDR3 sequences; roughly three fifths are singletons. The genes are TRBV29-1 and TRBJ1-2; 11 bases are shared with TRBD1. Sequencing was performed on blood. This clonotype originated in a girl under 10 years old with multiple sclerosis. The CDR3 DNA sequence: TGCGGCGCCGGACAGGGGGCGTTTGGCTACACCTTC. Translation: CGAGQGAFGYTF. The whole variable domain, filled in from reference TRBV29-1 and TRBJ1-2, reads SAVISQKPSRDICQRGTSLTIQCQVDSQVTMMFWYRQQPGQSLTLIATANQGSEATYESGFVIDKFPISRPNLTFSTLTVSNMSPEDSSIYLCGAGQGAFGYTFGSGTRLTVV.